This TCR beta chain was recorded in a study of human T cells and chemical hapten exposure (dated by TCRdb to about 2021). At the level of the whole study: For sensitization, 2% DPC in acetone was applied to a 2 cm by 2 cm area of upper inner arm skin. Libraries were pooled for sequencing, and per-sample TCR yields varied mainly because of small differences in library volumes within the pool. Patch tests used Finn chambers with 0.01% DPC on the upper back, scored after 6 days by International Contact Dermatitis Research Group standards. Roughly 30 alopecia patients provided blood for TCR sequencing at one to four time points (pre-sensitization, 2, 6 and 24 weeks). This study followed changes in the peripheral blood TCR repertoire in vivo during primary and secondary sensitization of alopecia patients to the hapten diphenylcyclopropenone (DPC). Throughout the roughly 24-week study period, patients were also given weekly therapeutic DPC doses on the scalp. Blood samples were taken from patients before sensitization (week 0) and at 2, 6 and about 24 weeks after DPC sensitization. The patient cohort, mostly female, included alopecia areata with under or over 50% scalp involvement, alopecia totalis and alopecia universalis. Points the paper makes about the study in general: The number of PT1 expanded TCRs positively correlated with patch test score, significant at thresholds 8, 16 and 32 but not 4. Significantly more large CDR3 similarity clusters were formed by expanded TCRs than by pre-sensitization or healthy control sets, consistent with antigen-driven responses. Because all patients had alopecia, a presumed autoimmune disease, the immune response of the patients might differ from that of healthy individuals. After repeated subsampling, the strength of the expansion versus patch-test correlation and the threshold at which it became significant changed. DPC sensitization did not change the number of TCRs with a frequency above 1 in 1000, and there was no evidence of changes in global repertoire structure.

V is pruned by 6 bases and J by 7 bases, leaving 9 bases of the junction without a gene match. The CDR3 starts with the cysteine, ends with the phenylalanine, and has 15 residues. Only the CDR3 portion is preserved as DNA: 45 bases, with reading frame beginning at the first base. CDR1 and CDR2 are read off the germline V gene as MDHEN and SYDVKM. Receptor amplification or capture employed RACE. The sequencer was a NextSeq 500. During library preparation, unique molecular identifiers were attached to individual cDNA molecules so that TCRs could be counted quantitatively and reproducibly. Each blood RNA sample was used to sequence both TCR alpha and TCR beta chains. The original methods were these. A median of roughly 98,000 TCRs per sample was observed, with a range of roughly 20,000 to 700,000. V, J and CDR3 annotation of the TCR reads was performed with the Decombinator software suite. For PS versus PT1 abundance plots, all samples were subsampled to the same number of TCRs (28,000). TCRs were defined as expanded if absent before sensitization and observed at least eight times at the 2-week time point. TCRdb trimmed public reads at Q25 via fastp, called clones via MiXCR and kept in-frame beta chains. Identical CDR3 proteins give one entry, which carries the most common genes and DNA. In this record, the V and J calls reflect TCRdb's handling and not the investigators' own analysis. The sample table shows roughly 100,000 distinct CDR3 sequences, and roughly an eighth are seen once. The leading ten clones occupy 1.6% of the sample.

The sample's time point label is to be understood as: pre-sensitization, week 0. The treatment or condition label, read with the paper, signifies: therapeutic diphenylcyclopropenone sensitization with weekly scalp DPC. At every patch-test visit, the blood draw took place before the patch test was put on. Patients were considered eligible if aged 18 to 70, diagnosed with alopecia and deemed suitable for DPC therapy, and patients were excluded if pregnant. Total RNA was extracted from unfractionated whole blood collected in Tempus Blood RNA tubes. This clonotype showed up just a few times. Its binding antigen is unknown. Base qualities are not recorded, but no much larger clone differs from it by a single base.

Recombination linked TRBV28 to TRBJ1-2; TRBD1 lines up with 12 middle nucleotides. This clonotype was obtained from a woman between 50 and 59 years old with alopecia areata. Some clones in this sample may be carry-over from other donors' samples. The sample here was whole blood, taken in connection with sensitization to the hapten diphenylcyclopropenone (DPC). CDR3 protein: CASSSPGQGAFGYTF. The nucleotide sequence reads TGTGCCAGCAGCTCACCGGGACAGGGGGCATTTGGCTACACCTTC.